The 21 T cell receptor beta chains below come from one sample, sequenced in a study of regulatory T cells in long-lasting Graves disease. Arm-PCR of CDR3 regions with iRepertoire HTBI primers generated TCR beta libraries. One entry per CDR3 protein, called by TCRdb with MiXCR from the multiplex PCR reads. The sample has around 460,000 distinct CDR3 sequences, 12% to 15% seen once. The time point is: newly diagnosed GD, antithyroid drugs for less than 3 months. Isolated PBMC RNA provided the starting material for the TCR library. The same sample was also studied in work on T cells in Graves' hyperthyroidism and ophthalmopathy.

Sequencing was performed on peripheral blood mononuclear cells (PBMCs), taken at new diagnosis, from a patient treated with antithyroid drugs. These receptors were taken from a woman in her forties or fifties with Graves disease.

This clonotype has at least ten counts. J is TRBJ2-2 and V is TRBV19, with D hard to call. The V gene lost 3 bases and the J gene lost 0 bases, with 2 bases spanning the gap. This CDR3 region has 13 residues. The germline V gene has CDR1 LNHDA and CDR2 SQIVND (reference sequence). Written as DNA, the CDR3 is TGTGCCAGTAGTATTCCGAACACCGGGGAGCTGTTTTTT. Protein product: CASSIPNTGELFF.

The chain employs TRBV18 and TRBJ2-4; 12 positions agree with TRBD2. V lost 0 bases and J lost 3; bases outside the gene matches: 9. The germline V gene has CDR1 KGHSH and CDR2 LQKENI. The CDR3 is 19 amino acids. CDR3 loop: CASSPPLLGLAGFKNIQYF. CDR3 nucleotide sequence: TGTGCCAGCTCACCACCGCTCCTAGGACTAGCGGGATTCAAAAACATTCAGTACTTC. Filled out from reference TRBV18 and TRBJ2-4, the complete variable domain reads NAGVMQNPRHLVRRRGQEARLRCSPMKGHSHVYWYRQLPEEGLKFMVYLQKENIIDESGMPKERFSAEFPKEGPSILRIQQVVRGDSAAYFCASSPPLLGLAGFKNIQYFGAGTRLSVL.

The chain combines TRBV19 with TRBJ2-1, with 11 bases identical to TRBD2. The J segment lost 7 bases and the V segment lost 5 bases, leaving 10 bases of the junction unmatched. This CDR3 has 16 amino acids. The V gene's germline CDR1 is LNHDA and CDR2 SQIVND (reference sequence). CDR3 sequence (DNA): TGTGCCAGTAGTCTCCCATTTAGCGGGAGGGAGAATGAGCAGTTCTTC. Translating it yields CASSLPFSGRENEQFF.

Remarks on this clonotype: A much larger clone lies a single base off, so this may be a read error. The chain uses TRBV30 and TRBJ1-5, with TRBD1 matching 10 bases. The CDR3 is made up of 13 amino acids. The V segment lost 2 bases and the J segment 6 bases; nucleotides outside the gene matches: 1. CDR1 GTSNPN and CDR2 SVGIG come from the germline V gene (reference sequence). The CDR3 region has the DNA TGTGCCTGGAGTAGACAGGGGGCTCAGCCCCAGCATTTT. Encoded protein: CAWSRQGAQPQHF.

The table lists this clonotype with many counts. The chain has TRBV18 and TRBJ1-1; D may be TRBD1 (5 bases). CDR1 is KGHSH and CDR2 is LQKENI in the germline V gene. The CDR3 consists of 15 residues. With 1 base removed from V and 1 base from J, the gap between germline ends came to 10 bases. CDR3 nucleotides: TGTGCCAGCTCACCACGGCGCAGGGAGAACACTGAAGCTTTCTTT. It translates to CASSPRRRENTEAFF.

This clonotype was observed at least ten times. The chain uses TRBV6-2 or TRBV6-3 and TRBJ2-7, with D tentatively TRBD2 (6 bases). Trimming took off 6 bases at V and 3 bases at J, with 18 bases between the two ends. Germline-derived CDR1 and CDR2 are MNHEY and SVGEGT. The length of the CDR3 is 15 residues. CDR3 amino acids: CASRFGSSDDYEQYF. CDR3 nucleotide sequence: TGTGCCAGCAGATTCGGTTCTAGCGATGACTACGAGCAGTACTTC.

In this sample, this clonotype turned up many times. This sequence joins TRBV18 and TRBJ2-1; possible D gene TRBD1, 5 bases. The ends were cut back, 4 bases at V and 3 bases at J, with 10 bases in the middle. The length of the CDR3 is 14 residues. The germline V gene encodes CDR1 KGHSH and CDR2 LQKENI. The CDR3 is CASSQDSFYNEQFF. The CDR3 DNA follows: TGTGCCAGCTCACAAGACAGTTTCTACAATGAGCAGTTCTTC.

Many counts were recorded for this clonotype. The V gene is TRBV30, the J gene TRBJ2-1; tentatively, D is TRBD2 (6 bases). Germline V CDR1 and CDR2: GTSNPN, SVGIG (reference sequence). This CDR3 spans 13 amino acids. Between the trimmed V and J ends, which lost 5 bases and 8 bases, there was a span of 16 bases. CDR3 region: CAWYRDFSDEQFF. The DNA of the CDR3 is TGTGCCTGGTACCGGGACTTCTCCGATGAGCAGTTCTTC.

This clonotype was seen at least ten times. This chain links TRBV10-1 with TRBJ2-2; 10 bases align to TRBD2. This CDR3 has 15 residues. Germline V CDR1 and CDR2: WNHNN, SYGVQD (reference sequence). The junction had 1 base not matched to a gene; V was cut back by 3 bases and J by 3 bases. CDR3 in amino acids: CASSEGTSDTGELFF. CDR3 DNA: TGCGCCAGCAGTGAAGGGACTAGCGACACCGGGGAGCTGTTTTTT.

The chain has TRBV7-9 and TRBJ2-7, with 8 nucleotides matching TRBD2. The CDR3 spans 16 residues. Germline CDR1 reads SEHNR; CDR2 reads FQNEAQ (reference sequence). The V and J ends lost 2 bases and 0 bases, in that order; junction bases with no gene match: 6. Written as DNA, the CDR3 is TGTGCCAGCAGCTTACTTGTTGCGGGAGGCTCCTACGAGCAGTACTTC. It encodes CASSLLVAGGSYEQYF.

The genes are TRBV10-3 and TRBJ1-5, with 8 bases fitting TRBD1. From germline, CDR1 is ENHRY and CDR2 SYGVKD. The CDR3 extends over 14 amino acids. The CDR3 loop is CTTWTGTGNQPQHF. The CDR3 DNA sequence: TGTACCACCTGGACAGGGACGGGCAATCAGCCCCAGCATTTT.

This chain uses TRBV7-2 with TRBJ2-1; unclear D gene. The CDR3 length is 12 residues. Between the trimmed V and J ends, which lost 2 bases and 10 bases, there was a span of 9 bases. Germline values: CDR1 SGHTA, CDR2 FQGNSA. CDR3 in DNA: TGTGCCAGCAGCTTAAGCCTCTGGGAGCAGTTCTTC. Amino acids: CASSLSLWEQFF. Complete variable domain (other parts from reference TRBV7-2 and TRBJ2-1): GAGVSQSPSNKVTEKGKDVELRCDPISGHTALYWYRQSLGQGLEFLIYFQGNSAPDKSGLPSDRFSAERTGGSVSTLTIQRTQQEDSAVYLCASSLSLWEQFFGPGTRLTVL.

Many counts were recorded for this clonotype. The DNA for the CDR3 is TGTGCCAGCAGTTTACCGGGTGGCGGGAGAGGGGTTGATACGCAGTATTTT. Amino acids: CASSLPGGGRGVDTQYF. The gene calls are TRBV28 and TRBJ2-3; 7 bases line up with TRBD2. CDR3 size: 17 residues. The trim removed 2 bases at V and 6 bases at J, leaving 14 bases unmatched. CDR1 is MDHEN, CDR2 SYDVKM, per germline.

This clonotype was seen at least ten times. The chain links TRBV28 to TRBJ2-1; 12 positions match TRBD2. This CDR3 has 15 amino acids. Germline V gene data show CDR1 as MDHEN and CDR2 as SYDVKM. With 6 bases clipped from V and 7 bases from J, the junction kept 7 bases outside the gene matches. The CDR3 DNA is TGTGCCAGCAGGGCCCTAGCGGGAGGGCTTAATGAGCAGTTCTTC. Protein product: CASRALAGGLNEQFF.

To note about this clonotype: A far more abundant clone sits one base away, making this likely a read error. Since no conserved phenylalanine or tryptophan closes the CDR3, a read error is the likely cause. The limits of the CDR3 on the DNA are not certain, so only TCRdb's listed CDR3 is given. The chain recombines TRBV28 with TRBJ2-3; the listed D gene, TRBD1, was not tested against the DNA. The CDR3 has 13 residues if both end residues are counted. The V gene's germline CDR1 is MDHEN and CDR2 SYDVKM. The CDR3 is CASSSGQGYEQYL.

This clonotype was seen ten or more times. The CDR3 DNA is TGTGCCAGCAGCCCACGTTTACCGTATACGCAGTATTTT. Translated, it gives CASSPRLPYTQYF. The gene calls are TRBV3-1 and TRBJ2-3; D gene unclear. Germline loops: CDR1 LGHDT, CDR2 YNNKEL (reference sequence). V was cut by 4 bases and J by 7 bases, with 12 bases left in between. CDR3 length: 13 amino acids.

This chain joins TRBV13 and TRBJ2-1; D may be TRBD1 or TRBD2 (5 bases each). The V end lost 5 bases, the J end lost 2 bases, and 13 bases lay between the germline ends. Germline CDR1 and CDR2: PRHDT and FYEKMQ (reference sequence). The CDR3 runs to 15 residues. The DNA of the CDR3 is TGTGCCAGCAGCAGAGGGACCGAAACCTACAATGAGCAGTTCTTC. This codes for CASSRGTETYNEQFF.

This clonotype showed up many times. J is TRBJ2-7 and V is TRBV27; D may be TRBD2 (5 bases). V was shortened by 7 bases and J by 0 bases, with 19 bases between the two germline ends. CDR1 MNHEY and CDR2 SMNVEV come from the germline V gene (reference sequence). This CDR3 spans 16 amino acids. In DNA form, the CDR3 reads TGTGCCAGCAAGGCCAGCGGAGTCGGAAGCTCCTACGAGCAGTACTTC. Its translation is CASKASGVGSSYEQYF.

This clonotype showed up many times. The chain uses TRBV5-4 and TRBJ2-1, with TRBD1 identical over 11 bases. With V trimmed by 4 bases and J by 8 bases, 8 bases remained unmatched. Germline V gene lookup returns CDR1 SGHNT and CDR2 YYREEE (reference sequence). CDR3 length: 15 residues. The CDR3 protein is CASSRRDRGSDEQFF. CDR3 DNA sequence: TGTGCCAGCAGCCGAAGGGACAGGGGGTCGGATGAGCAGTTCTTC.

This clonotype was seen repeatedly, ten times or more. This rearrangement joins TRBV9 to TRBJ1-6; the D gene is possibly TRBD1 (5 bases). Germline assignment: CDR1 SGDLS and CDR2 YYNGEE. V was trimmed by 0 bases and J by 14 bases, leaving 12 bases between them. There are 13 residues in the CDR3. CDR3 bases: TGTGCCAGCAGCGTAGGGACACAGTTCACCCTCCACTTT. Translating it yields CASSVGTQFTLHF.

In this sample, this clonotype turned up a few times. Compared with germline, one end of the junction differs, possibly owing to a read error. This rearrangement joins TRBV5-1 to TRBJ1-4; no definite D call. There are 16 residues in the CDR3. CDR1 and CDR2 from the germline V gene are SGHRS and YFSETQ. The CDR3 DNA reads as TGCGCCTGCAGCTATGGGTCTGGGACAACTAATGAAAAACTGTTTTTT. It is translated as CACSYGSGTTNEKLFF.